This T cell receptor (beta chain) was profiled in a study of spatial heterogeneity in lung cancer. TCRdb reanalysed the 5' RACE reads using MiXCR and keeps one entry per CDR3 protein. This sample has 15,000 to 20,000 distinct CDR3 sequences, with over 20% found just once. Time point given: sample taken at primary tumor resection. No cells were sorted before sequencing. The whole RNA sequenced was extracted from tumor, nontumor lung or frozen PBMC. The CDR3 consists of 16 residues. After removal of 5 bases from V and 7 bases from J, the junction contained 8 bases not matched to a gene. This clonotype turned up a few times.

The sample consisted of PBMCs, taken at surgery. The clonotype originates from a female donor with early-stage non-small cell lung cancer. The V and J genes are TRBV12-3 or TRBV12-4 and TRBJ2-1, with 13 bases identical to TRBD2. The CDR3: CASSPRTSGRWNEQFF. CDR3 DNA: TGTGCCAGCAGTCCCCGGACTAGCGGGAGATGGAATGAGCAGTTCTTC.